This TCR beta chain was recorded in a study of blood T cell repertoires in COVID-19. This study enrolled people aged about 18 to 95 from approximately 24 US geographic areas. Donors in Cohort 3 counted as recovered after two negative PCRs, clearance, or symptom resolution. CDR3 length equals 15 residues. The germline V gene encodes CDR1 SGHAT and CDR2 FQNNGV. V trimming: 3 bases; J trimming: 8 bases; junction bases outside the gene matches: 7. This clone was found once. Method: immunoSEQ multiplex PCR; TCRdb's copy keeps in-frame clones and lacks some. In the table there are around 290,000 clones, 89% of which are singletons.

The receptor was derived from a woman aged 35 to 49 who had recovered from COVID-19. The material sequenced was PBMCs or T cells enriched from blood (not recorded which). V is TRBV11-2 and J is TRBJ1-6; 7 nucleotides line up with TRBD1. The DNA for the CDR3 is TGTGCCAGCAGCTTTACGTCCAGGGGGGATTCACCCCTCCACTTT. It specifies CASSFTSRGDSPLHF.